These 15 T cell receptor beta chains originate from one sample sequenced in a study of Ad26.COV2.S vaccination and SARS-CoV-2 variants. Profiling relied on immunoSEQ multiplex PCR, and the TCRdb table lists in-frame clones only, not all of them. The sample records about 350,000 clones, approximately 90% being singletons. Treatment denoted: about 20 received Ad26.COV2.S at low or high dose, single or two shots; several received placebo; per-sample allocation not given. On day 63 after the first injection, vaccine and placebo recipients gave samples. The material sequenced was peripheral blood, taken in a trial of Ad26.COV2.S vaccine versus placebo. The receptors stem from a person aged 18-65 years who received the Ad26.COV2.S COVID-19 vaccine or a placebo.

This rearrangement joins TRBV24-1 to TRBJ1-4; weak D call: TRBD1 (5 bases). CDR1 and CDR2 (germline): KGHDR, SFDVKD. The CDR3 contains 13 residues. Trimming left V 7 bases short and J 4 bases short, with 9 bases between. This CDR3 reads CATRSDSNEKLFF. CDR3 DNA: TGTGCCACCAGGTCCGACAGTAATGAAAAACTGTTTTTT.

The chain is built from TRBV20-1 and TRBJ1-5; D gene ambiguous. There are 14 residues in the CDR3. The V gene's germline CDR1 is DFQATT and CDR2 SNEGSKA (reference sequence). V lost 3 bases and J 3 bases, leaving 12 bases between the germline ends. This CDR3 is CSASGNQYNQPQHF. The CDR3 nucleotides are TGCAGTGCTAGTGGTAACCAGTACAATCAGCCCCAGCATTTT.

The rearrangement uses TRBV28 and TRBJ2-2; 8 positions match TRBD2. This CDR3 comprises 16 residues. The trim removed 6 bases at V and 5 bases at J, leaving 11 bases unmatched. Germline V gene lookup returns CDR1 MDHEN and CDR2 SYDVKM. The CDR3 reads CASSPPGGVVTGELFF. In nucleotides, the CDR3 is TGTGCCAGCAGCCCCCCGGGGGGGGTTGTAACCGGGGAGCTGTTTTTT.

This clone was seen just once. This rearrangement joins TRBV3-1 (or the pseudogene TRBV3-2) to TRBJ2-7, with TRBD1 matching 8 bases. Germline V gives CDR1 LGHDT, CDR2 YNNKEL (reference sequence). V dropped 4 bases and J dropped 3; count of bases not matched to a gene: 8. The CDR3 totals 15 residues. CDR3 region: CASSLQGVGVYEQYF. The CDR3 bases are TGTGCCAGCAGCCTACAGGGGGTAGGGGTCTACGAGCAGTACTTC.

V gene TRBV7-8 combines with J gene TRBJ2-5, with D perhaps TRBD1 (6 bases). The V gene's germline CDR1 is SGHVS and CDR2 FQNEAQ. Trimming removed 7 bases from V and 2 bases from J, with 17 bases in between. CDR3 length: 15 residues. CDR3 in amino acids: CASTFGGGEQETQYF. The CDR3, as DNA: TGTGCCAGCACCTTTGGGGGCGGTGAGCAAGAGACCCAGTACTTC.

About this clone: Other DNA sequences in the sample encode the same CDR3. The chain joins TRBV7-8 to TRBJ1-5; 7 bases map to TRBD1. The V gene's germline CDR1 is SGHVS and CDR2 FQNEAQ. The CDR3 runs to 14 residues. V shed 3 bases, J shed 2 bases, and the junction held 1 base outside the gene matches. CDR3: CASSLGTGNQPQHF. The DNA of the CDR3 is TGTGCCAGCAGCTTGGGGACAGGCAATCAGCCCCAGCATTTT.

V and J are TRBV6-4 and TRBJ2-2; D is uncertain. Trimming shortened V by 0 bases and J by 2 bases, and 7 bases separated the two germline ends. Germline V gene data show CDR1 as MRHNA and CDR2 as SNTAGT. The CDR3 contains 15 residues. Here the CDR3 DNA reads TGTGCCAGCAGTGACTCGGACGGAAACACCGGGGAGCTGTTTTTT. Protein product: CASSDSDGNTGELFF.

This clone appeared a single time. V usage is TRBV3-1 (or the pseudogene TRBV3-2) and J usage is TRBJ2-5, with 10 bases fitting TRBD2. CDR1 and CDR2 from the germline V gene are LGHDT and YNNKEL (reference sequence). The length of the CDR3 is 18 residues. The CDR3 DNA is TGTGCGAGCGCTCATCTCTTTGAAGTAGCGGGAGGACAAGAGACCCAGTACTTC. It translates to CASAHLFEVAGGQETQYF.

V gene TRBV21-1 combines with J gene TRBJ1-5; TRBD1 reflects the table's D call only, with no check against the DNA. TRBV21-1 has pseudogene status. This CDR3 has 17 residues. This chain's CDR3 is CASSEKTDPYSNQPQHF. The CDR3 bases are TGTGCCAGCAGCGAAAAGACAGATCCGTATAGCAATCAGCCCCAGCATTTT.

This rearrangement joins TRBV15 to TRBJ1-2, with D unclear. Trimming took off 1 base at V and 6 bases at J, with 15 bases between the two ends. Germline V lookup: CDR1 LNHNV, CDR2 YYDKDF (reference sequence). This CDR3 has 15 residues. The CDR3 spells CATSRVTRSDHGYTF. CDR3 DNA: TGTGCCACCAGCAGAGTTACAAGGTCGGACCATGGCTACACCTTC.

CDR3 protein: CASSQGDDRGTTDTQYF. CDR3 nucleotide sequence: TGCGCCAGCAGCCAAGGTGATGACAGGGGGACCACAGATACGCAGTATTTT. V is TRBV4-1 and J is TRBJ2-3; 9 positions agree with TRBD1. CDR1 MGHRA and CDR2 YSYEKL come from the germline V gene. The CDR3 is 17 amino acids. Trimming at V came to 1 base and at J to 2 bases, leaving 7 bases not matched to a gene.

The chain uses TRBV2 and TRBJ1-5; D is unresolved. CDR3 length: 14 amino acids. The V end was cut by 3 bases, the J end by 4 bases, with 10 bases between. Per the germline V gene, CDR1 is SNHLY and CDR2 is FYNNEI. The CDR3 region is CASSDWTTNQPQHF. The CDR3 DNA sequence: TGTGCCAGCAGTGACTGGACGACGAATCAGCCCCAGCATTTT.

This chain joins TRBV19 and TRBJ1-5; a weak D match, TRBD1 (5 bases). Germline V gives CDR1 LNHDA, CDR2 SQIVND (reference sequence). This CDR3 is 16 amino acids long. Trimming pared 7 bases from V and 7 bases from J, leaving 23 bases between. Written as DNA, the CDR3 is TGTGCCAGTACCCCTCGGGGAAGGGGCCGCGGCCAGCCCCAGCATTTT. Protein product: CASTPRGRGRGQPQHF.

This chain connects TRBV6-2 or TRBV6-3 to TRBJ2-3, with D perhaps matching TRBD1 (7 bases). Trimming removed 4 bases from V and 1 base from J, with 18 bases in between. Germline values: CDR1 MNHEY, CDR2 SVGEGT. The CDR3 is 17 amino acids. The CDR3 DNA sequence: TGTGCCAGCAGTTCGTCCAGGGGGGCGCGGGGCACAGATACGCAGTATTTT. It specifies CASSSSRGARGTDTQYF.

Only one count was recorded for this clone. The chain couples TRBV7-2 to TRBJ1-5; D gene ambiguous. CDR1 and CDR2 from the germline V gene are SGHTA and FQGNSA. This CDR3 region has 13 residues. V was pared by 3 bases and J by 5 bases, with 8 bases between. The CDR3 is CASSFSSDQPQHF. The CDR3 nucleotides are TGTGCCAGCAGCTTCTCATCCGATCAGCCCCAGCATTTT.